A single sample gave rise to the 29 T cell receptor beta chains below, sequenced in a study of T cells in Graves' hyperthyroidism and ophthalmopathy (dated by TCRdb to between 2018 and 2021). The method behind the library was multiplex PCR. Sequencing was carried out with an Illumina HiSeq 2000. TCR beta CDR3 regions were amplified from RNA transcripts. A first-round RT-PCR of the TCR CDR3 used the HTBI primer set with the Qiagen OneStep RT-PCR kit. TCRdb cleaned the public reads at Q25 with fastp, built clones with MiXCR and kept in-frame beta chains. Rows matching on CDR3 protein sequence are summarized as one entry with the most common DNA and genes. The sample table shows about 570,000 distinct CDR3 sequences, and about half are seen once. The top ten hold about 20% of the sample. Sequenced: peripheral blood or thyroid tissue (not recorded which). These receptors all stem from an adult woman with Graves' disease, either hyperthyroidism or ophthalmopathy (not recorded which).

In the case of this clonotype: One end of the junction does not line up with germline, which may come from a read error. This chain connects TRBV15 to TRBJ2-2; weak D call: TRBD1 (5 bases). Germline CDR1 LNHNV, CDR2 YYDKDF (reference sequence). This CDR3 comprises 8 residues. CDR3: CATSSQGF. The CDR3 nucleotides are TGTGCCACCAGCAGTCAGGGTTTT.

A single count supports this clonotype. The rearrangement joins TRBV2 to TRBJ2-5, with TRBD2 matching over 7 bases. V shed 8 bases and J 4 bases; nucleotides not matched to a gene: 7. The CDR3 loop spans 13 amino acids. Germline lookup yields CDR1 SNHLY and CDR2 FYNNEI. CDR3 sequence reads: CASVGLAGETQYF. The CDR3 DNA reads TGTGCCAGCGTAGGTTTAGCGGGAGAGACCCAGTACTTC. The entire variable domain, with the rest obtained from reference TRBV2 and TRBJ2-5, is as follows: EPEVTQTPSHQVTQMGQEVILRCVPISNHLYFYWYRQILGQKVEFLVSFYNNEISEKSEIFDDQFSVERPDGSNFTLKIRSTKLEDSAMYFCASVGLAGETQYFGPGTRLLVL.

This rearrangement joins TRBV5-1 to TRBJ2-2; D is possibly TRBD2 (6 bases). Germline assignment: CDR1 SGHRS and CDR2 YFSETQ. The V end lost 0 bases, the J end lost 4 bases, and 10 bases lay between the germline ends. The CDR3 extends over 15 amino acids. CDR3 in DNA: TGCGCCAGCAGCTTGGGGGACTCTCCCACCGGGGAGCTGTTTTTT. It codes for CASSLGDSPTGELFF.

The CDR3 loop reads CASSTAGHNSPLHF. DNA for the CDR3: TGTGCCAGTAGTACCGCGGGGCACAATTCACCCCTCCACTTT. This chain links TRBV19 with TRBJ1-6; perhaps TRBD1 as D (5 bases). This CDR3 contains 14 residues. V lost 4 bases, J lost 7 bases, and 11 bases lay in between. In germline, CDR1 is LNHDA, CDR2 SQIVND (reference sequence).

A note on this clonotype: Being one base from a much bigger clone, this may be a read error. The chain links TRBV7-8 to TRBJ2-2; TRBD1 might be the D (6 bases). V lost 0 bases to trimming and J lost 13 bases, with 6 bases between them. The CDR3 consists of 11 residues. Germline loops: CDR1 SGHVS, CDR2 FQNEAQ. Here the CDR3 reads CASSLARGLFF. CDR3 bases: TGTGCCAGCAGCTTAGCCAGGGGGCTGTTTTTT.

As concerns this clonotype: A much larger clone lies one base from this, so it may be a read error. The genes are TRBV28 and TRBJ2-6; D might be TRBD1 (5 bases). CDR3 length equals 16 residues. Germline V gives CDR1 MDHEN, CDR2 SYDVKM. CDR3 sequence (DNA): TGTGCCAGCAGTTCCCTAGGAACCTCTGGGGCCAACGTCCCGACTTTC. Translation: CASSSLGTSGANVPTF.

This clonotype came up many times. This chain links TRBV6-6 with TRBJ2-7; TRBD2 might be the D (5 bases). Germline values: CDR1 MNHNY, CDR2 SVGAGI (reference sequence). V lost 6 bases and J 2 bases, leaving 11 bases between the germline ends. The CDR3 is made up of 13 amino acids. In nucleotides, the CDR3 is TGTGCCAGCAGGGAGGTCGCGACCTACGAGCAGTACTTC. It specifies CASREVATYEQYF.

The chain carries TRBV7-3 and TRBJ2-7; the D gene is possibly TRBD1 (5 bases). The CDR3 is made up of 16 amino acids. Between the trimmed V and J ends, which lost 5 bases and 1 base, there was a span of 18 bases. Looked up from germline, CDR1 is SGHTA and CDR2 is FQGTGA. The DNA of the CDR3 is TGTGCCAGCAGCCCGTACAGGTTGATCGATTCCTACGAGCAGTACTTC. It codes for CASSPYRLIDSYEQYF.

The rearrangement uses TRBV11-2 and TRBJ2-6, with D unclear. Trimming removed 5 bases from V and 3 bases from J, with 5 bases in between. The CDR3 is 13 residues long. CDR1 and CDR2 from the germline V gene are SGHAT and FQNNGV. The DNA for the CDR3 is TGTGCCAGCAGCCCAATTGGGGCCAACGTCCTGACTTTC. Its translation is CASSPIGANVLTF.

At least ten counts were recorded for this clonotype. J is TRBJ1-5 and V is TRBV19; no firm D call. Germline V gene lookup returns CDR1 LNHDA and CDR2 SQIVND (reference sequence). The CDR3 consists of 14 residues. Trimming pared 7 bases from V and 4 bases from J, leaving 14 bases between. The CDR3 is CASTAPDVNQPQHF. CDR3 coding DNA: TGTGCCAGTACCGCACCGGACGTGAATCAGCCCCAGCATTTT.

The chain carries TRBV24-1 and TRBJ2-2; D may be TRBD1 (5 bases). Trimming removed 7 bases at V and 1 base at J, with 9 bases between. Germline CDR1 is KGHDR and CDR2 is SFDVKD. The CDR3 is 14 amino acids. CDR3 in amino acids: CATRAGRNTGELFF. The CDR3 DNA reads as TGTGCCACCAGAGCAGGGCGGAACACCGGGGAGCTGTTTTTT.

This clonotype was recorded a few times. The gene calls are TRBV28 and TRBJ2-7, with D tentatively TRBD2 (6 bases). Looked up from germline, CDR1 is MDHEN and CDR2 is SYDVKM. The CDR3 length is 13 residues. The V end lost 5 bases, the J end lost 3 bases, and 11 bases lay between the germline ends. In DNA, the CDR3 is TGTGCCAGCAGTCGGGACTGGTACTACGAGCAGTACTTC. Protein: CASSRDWYYEQYF.

This clonotype was detected ten times or more. V gene TRBV20-1 combines with J gene TRBJ2-2; D remains unclear. The CDR3 has 15 amino acids. V was pared by 0 bases and J by 1 base, with 9 bases between. Germline V gene sequence: CDR1 DFQATT, CDR2 SNEGSKA (reference sequence). CDR3 loop: CSARDRTQNTGELFF. CDR3 bases: TGCAGTGCTAGAGACCGGACCCAGAACACCGGGGAGCTGTTTTTT.

In its sample, this clonotype was seen a few times. This chain joins TRBV18 and TRBJ1-1, with 12 nucleotides matching TRBD1. V trimming: 2 bases; J trimming: 5 bases; junction bases outside the gene matches: 9. In germline, CDR1 is KGHSH, CDR2 LQKENI. The CDR3 covers 17 residues. The CDR3 loop reads CASSPSWDRGPWTEAFF. CDR3 DNA sequence: TGTGCCAGCTCACCATCTTGGGACAGGGGGCCATGGACTGAAGCTTTCTTT.

There are a few counts of this clonotype. The chain is built from TRBV27 and TRBJ1-4; D unclear. The V end lost 5 bases, the J end lost 0 bases, and 7 bases lay between the germline ends. Germline V gene lookup returns CDR1 MNHEY and CDR2 SMNVEV (reference sequence). This CDR3 is built from 14 residues. This CDR3 is CASSGTTTNEKLFF. The CDR3 nucleotides read TGTGCCAGCAGTGGAACGACAACTAATGAAAAACTGTTTTTT.

In this sample, this clonotype turned up many times. This chain uses TRBV6-5 with TRBJ1-5, with 7 bases matching TRBD1. The CDR3 loop spans 14 amino acids. Trimming cost V 6 bases and J 10 bases; bases outside gene matches: 12. Germline V gene sequence: CDR1 MNHEY, CDR2 SVGAGI. The CDR3 DNA sequence: TGTGCCAGCAGCCCCCCGGGACAGAGGGGTCCCCAGCATTTT. It encodes CASSPPGQRGPQHF.

Many counts were recorded for this clonotype. The chain joins TRBV12-3 or TRBV12-4 to TRBJ1-1; D uncertain. The CDR3 runs 13 residues. Trimming stripped 3 bases from V and 7 bases from J, with 12 bases between. CDR3: CASSLGQLIEAFF. The CDR3 DNA sequence: TGTGCCAGCAGTTTGGGCCAACTAATTGAAGCTTTCTTT.

This clonotype was found many times. The chain recombines TRBV5-1 with TRBJ2-2, with 10 nucleotides matching TRBD2. The CDR3 runs 16 residues. Per the germline V gene, CDR1 is SGHRS and CDR2 is YFSETQ. The junction had 7 bases not matched to a gene; V was cut back by 4 bases and J by 4 bases. As DNA, the CDR3 is TGCGCCAGCAGCACATCCGGGACTAGCGTCACCGGGGAGCTGTTTTTT. It encodes CASSTSGTSVTGELFF.

The chain links TRBV24-1 to TRBJ1-2, with D perhaps TRBD1 (5 bases). The CDR3 runs 15 residues. In germline, CDR1 is KGHDR, CDR2 SFDVKD. Deletions cut 7 bases from V and 7 bases from J, with 21 bases between. Here the CDR3 reads CATSAAHRFSGGYTF. In DNA form, the CDR3 reads TGTGCCACCAGCGCTGCCCACAGGTTTTCGGGTGGCTACACCTTC.

J is TRBJ2-7 and V is TRBV6-1; D unresolved. CDR3 length equals 11 residues. CDR1 MNHNS and CDR2 SASEGT come from the germline V gene. Trimming took off 8 bases at V and 3 bases at J, with 8 bases between the two ends. CDR3 region: CASGPRYEQYF. The CDR3 nucleotides are TGTGCCAGCGGGCCCCGCTACGAGCAGTACTTC.

Many counts were recorded for this clonotype. V usage is TRBV12-3 or TRBV12-4 and J usage is TRBJ1-1; D uncertain. V dropped 7 bases and J dropped 1 base, with 10 bases sitting between them. The CDR3 is made up of 13 amino acids. DNA for the CDR3: TGTGCCAGCACCCCCGGGAAGAACACTGAAGCTTTCTTT. This sequence encodes CASTPGKNTEAFF.

The chain links TRBV7-3 to TRBJ2-5, with TRBD2 matching 12 bases. CDR1 SGHTA and CDR2 FQGTGA come from the germline V gene. The CDR3 has 15 residues. Trimming cost V 5 bases and J 4 bases; bases outside gene matches: 5. The CDR3 loop reads CASSPTSGGRETQYF. The CDR3 DNA is TGTGCCAGCAGCCCCACTAGCGGGGGGAGAGAGACCCAGTACTTC.

This clonotype was counted a few times. The chain couples TRBV29-1 to TRBJ2-7; D tentatively reads TRBD1 or TRBD2 (7 bases each). CDR1 and CDR2 (germline): SQVTM, ANQGSEA. This CDR3 has 12 amino acids. Trimming left V 3 bases short and J 5 bases short, with 11 bases between. The CDR3 region has the DNA TGCAGCGTTGACAGGGGGGGACACGAGCAGTACTTC. This gives the protein CSVDRGGHEQYF.

The gene calls are TRBV7-6 and TRBJ1-5, with D possibly being TRBD1 (5 bases). There are 16 residues in the CDR3. Per the germline V gene, CDR1 is SGHVS and CDR2 is FNYEAQ. The V end lost 5 bases, the J end lost 2 bases, and 16 bases lay between the germline ends. DNA of the CDR3: TGTGCCAGCAGCCAAGAACGAGGGGAGGGCAATCAGCCCCAGCATTTT. Protein sequence: CASSQERGEGNQPQHF. Combining the CDR3 with reference TRBV7-6 and TRBJ1-5 gives the whole variable domain GAGVSQSPRYKVTKRGQDVALRCDPISGHVSLYWYRQALGQGPEFLTYFNYEAQQDKSGLPNDRFSAERPEGSISTLTIQRTEQRDSAMYRCASSQERGEGNQPQHFGDGTRLSIL.

This clonotype was seen ten or more times. The chain recombines TRBV10-3 with TRBJ2-7; TRBD2 aligns across 9 bases. The CDR3 contains 16 residues. Trimming took 4 bases from V and 4 from J; bases not matched to a gene: 11. Germline V gene lookup returns CDR1 ENHRY and CDR2 SYGVKD. The CDR3: CAISAPGTSSGYEQYF. CDR3 bases: TGTGCCATCAGTGCCCCTGGGACTAGCTCTGGGTACGAGCAGTACTTC.

In this sample, this clonotype turned up a few times. This rearrangement joins TRBV9 to TRBJ2-2, with D possibly TRBD1 on 6 matching bases. CDR1 and CDR2 (germline): SGDLS, YYNGEE. V shed 4 bases and J shed 0 bases, with 13 bases lying between them. CDR3 length: 16 amino acids. CDR3 residues: CASSFKGTSNTGELFF. The CDR3 coding sequence is TGTGCCAGCAGCTTTAAGGGGACATCGAACACCGGGGAGCTGTTTTTT.

This clonotype occurred many times. The chain recombines TRBV9 with TRBJ2-7, with 13 bases that match TRBD2. The CDR3 has 15 amino acids. The junction had 5 bases not matched to a gene; V was cut back by 0 bases and J by 8 bases. Germline values: CDR1 SGDLS, CDR2 YYNGEE. The CDR3 sequence is CASSVGGTSGVQQYF. In DNA form, the CDR3 reads TGTGCCAGCAGCGTAGGTGGGACTAGCGGGGTGCAGCAGTACTTC.

This clonotype was seen many times. The chain couples TRBV5-1 to TRBJ1-1; D remains ambiguous. The germline V and J ends were trimmed by 4 bases and 0 bases, with 7 bases remaining between them. Germline CDR1 and CDR2: SGHRS and YFSETQ. The CDR3 length is 13 residues. CDR3 sequence: CASSIEMNTEAFF. The CDR3 bases are TGCGCCAGCAGCATCGAGATGAACACTGAAGCTTTCTTT.

This clonotype was counted at least ten times. The genes are TRBV20-1 and TRBJ2-7; 9 bases match TRBD1. Per germline, CDR1 DFQATT and CDR2 SNEGSKA (reference sequence). The CDR3 loop spans 14 amino acids. J gave up 5 bases and V 6 bases, and 11 bases lay outside the gene matches. The CDR3 spells CSAAPGQGFHEQYF. CDR3 DNA sequence: TGCAGTGCCGCGCCGGGACAGGGCTTCCACGAGCAGTACTTC.